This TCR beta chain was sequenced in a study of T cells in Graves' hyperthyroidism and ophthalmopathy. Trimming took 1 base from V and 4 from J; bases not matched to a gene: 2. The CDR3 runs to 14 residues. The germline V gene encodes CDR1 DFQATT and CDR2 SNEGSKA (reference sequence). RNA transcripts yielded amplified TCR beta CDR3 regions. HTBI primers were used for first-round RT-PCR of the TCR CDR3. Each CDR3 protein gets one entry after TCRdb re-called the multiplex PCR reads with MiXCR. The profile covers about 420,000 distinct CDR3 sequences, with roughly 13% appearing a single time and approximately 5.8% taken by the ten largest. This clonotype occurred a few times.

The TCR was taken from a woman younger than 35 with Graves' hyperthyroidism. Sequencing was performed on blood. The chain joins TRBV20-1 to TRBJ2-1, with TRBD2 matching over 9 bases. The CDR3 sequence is CSARVAGAYNEQFF. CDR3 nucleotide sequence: TGCAGTGCTAGAGTAGCGGGAGCTTACAATGAGCAGTTCTTC.